This T cell receptor beta chain was sequenced in a study of blood T cell repertoires in COVID-19. Study as a whole: The United States, Italy and Spain provided the acute and convalescent COVID-19 samples. Sample material is recorded as cDNA or gDNA derived from T cells, B-cell-depleted T cells, or PBMCs.

CDR1 and CDR2 from the germline V gene are ENHRY and SYGVKD. This CDR3 is 15 amino acids long. V lost 7 bases and J lost 4; bases outside the gene matches: 2. Per the original methods: From reference gene primer amplification, estimates of nucleated cell counts were derived. Generated by immunoSEQ multiplex PCR, the TCRdb table keeps only in-frame clones and is missing some. V, J and clone size are those of that table, while D and trimming were read from the DNA. Among 90,000 to 120,000 clones listed, roughly 84% were seen once. This clone was counted at least ten times. This sequence joins TRBV10-3 and TRBJ2-1, with 15 bases that match TRBD2. Input material: peripheral blood. The TCR comes from a human donor in a cohort sampled during active COVID-19. CDR3 region: CAITGTSGGYNEQFF. CDR3 in DNA: TGTGCCATCACAGGGACTAGCGGGGGGTACAATGAGCAGTTCTTC.